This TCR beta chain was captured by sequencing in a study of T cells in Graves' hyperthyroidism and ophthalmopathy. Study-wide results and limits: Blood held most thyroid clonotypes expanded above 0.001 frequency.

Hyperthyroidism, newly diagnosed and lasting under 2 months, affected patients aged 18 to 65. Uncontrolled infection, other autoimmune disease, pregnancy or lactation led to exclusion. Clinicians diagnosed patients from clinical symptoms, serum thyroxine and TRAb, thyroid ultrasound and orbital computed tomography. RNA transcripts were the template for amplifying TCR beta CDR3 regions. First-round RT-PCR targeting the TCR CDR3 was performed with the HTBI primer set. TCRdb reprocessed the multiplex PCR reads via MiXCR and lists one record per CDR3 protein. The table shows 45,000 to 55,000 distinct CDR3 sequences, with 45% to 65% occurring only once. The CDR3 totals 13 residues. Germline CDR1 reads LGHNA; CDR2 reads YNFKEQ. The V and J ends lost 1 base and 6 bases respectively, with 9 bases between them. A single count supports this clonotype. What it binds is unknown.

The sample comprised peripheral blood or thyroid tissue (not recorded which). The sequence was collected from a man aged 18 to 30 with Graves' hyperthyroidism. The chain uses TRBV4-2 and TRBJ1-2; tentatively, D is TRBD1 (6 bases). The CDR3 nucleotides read TGTGCCAGCAGCCAAGGCAGGGGACATGGCTACACCTTC. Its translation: CASSQGRGHGYTF.